The next 21 T cell receptor beta chains were all read from a single sample in a study of cytomegalovirus exposure and HLA in healthy donors. Both 60 Vbeta primers and 13 Jbeta primers went into the PCR. Only in-frame clones appear in the TCRdb table, and some are missing; sequencing was by immunoSEQ multiplex PCR. The sample has over 90,000 clones, less than 90% seen once; the top ten hold just over 2.5%. Sequenced material: PBMCs. Every receptor here comes from a man between 40 and 49 years old in good health and CMV-seronegative.

This chain joins TRBV2 and TRBJ2-7, with TRBD1 as a possible D gene (5 bases). The ends were cut back, 4 bases at V and 6 bases at J, with 7 bases in the middle. The CDR3 is 11 residues long. The germline gives CDR1 SNHLY, CDR2 FYNNEI. CDR3 sequence (DNA): TGTGCCAGCAGTGCAGGGTCCGAGCAGTACTTC. Encoded protein: CASSAGSEQYF.

The table lists this clone with a few counts. V is TRBV6-5 and J is TRBJ1-5; D gene ambiguous. Per germline, CDR1 MNHEY and CDR2 SVGAGI. V was cut by 6 bases and J by 6 bases, with 9 bases left in between. The CDR3 spans 12 residues. The CDR3 sequence is CASRGYSQPQHF. The CDR3 bases are TGTGCCAGCAGGGGCTACAGTCAGCCCCAGCATTTT.

This chain joins TRBV30 and TRBJ1-3; D is unresolved. The germline V gene encodes CDR1 GTSNPN and CDR2 SVGIG (reference sequence). Between the trimmed V and J ends, which lost 2 bases and 3 bases, there was a span of 2 bases. This CDR3 region has 11 residues. CDR3 sequence reads: CAWSYGNTIYF. The CDR3 region has the DNA TGTGCCTGGAGTTATGGAAACACCATATATTTT.

This clone was counted a single time. The rearrangement joins TRBV9 to TRBJ2-1; D call uncertain. This CDR3 spans 14 amino acids. Germline-derived CDR1 and CDR2 are SGDLS and YYNGEE. Trimming removed 2 bases from V and 3 bases from J, with 9 bases in between. CDR3 region: CASSVDSNYNEQFF. For the CDR3, the DNA is TGTGCCAGCAGCGTTGATAGCAACTACAATGAGCAGTTCTTC.

V is TRBV10-1 and J is TRBJ2-3; a possible D gene is TRBD2 (6 bases). The germline V gene has CDR1 WNHNN and CDR2 SYGVQD (reference sequence). V dropped 0 bases and J dropped 2 bases, with 18 bases sitting between them. The CDR3 is 18 residues long. In DNA form, the CDR3 reads TGCGCCAGCAGTGAGTCGATTCAGAGGGGACTCAACACAGATACGCAGTATTTT. Its translation is CASSESIQRGLNTDTQYF.

This chain connects TRBV7-3 to TRBJ1-1; D might be TRBD1 (6 bases). V dropped 5 bases and J dropped 5 bases, with 15 bases sitting between them. CDR1 and CDR2 from the germline V gene are SGHTA and FQGTGA. This CDR3 comprises 14 residues. The CDR3 loop reads CASSPGVRVTEAFF. The CDR3 coding sequence is TGTGCCAGCAGCCCAGGGGTCAGGGTTACTGAAGCTTTCTTT.

The rearrangement uses TRBV10-3 and TRBJ2-7; D may be TRBD2 (5 bases). Looked up from germline, CDR1 is ENHRY and CDR2 is SYGVKD. The V end was cut by 4 bases, the J end by 2 bases, with 9 bases between. The CDR3 length is 13 residues. CDR3 DNA sequence: TGTGCCATCAGTGGTCGGGAAGCCTACGAGCAGTACTTC. Protein sequence: CAISGREAYEQYF.

The CDR3, as DNA: TGTGCCAGAAGCTCGCCCGGGACTTCAAGTCCAGATCAGCCCCAGCATTTT. It translates to CARSSPGTSSPDQPQHF. The chain carries TRBV5-3 and TRBJ1-5; D is possibly TRBD1 (5 bases). TRBV5-3 is sorted into the ORF group, with uncertain function. The CDR3 runs to 17 residues. The V gene lost 3 bases and the J gene lost 5 bases, with 21 bases spanning the gap.

The chain uses TRBV10-3 and TRBJ2-1, with D tentatively TRBD2 (5 bases). The CDR3 is 13 residues long. Germline V gene data show CDR1 as ENHRY and CDR2 as SYGVKD. CDR3 DNA sequence: TGTGCGATCGAACCGGGGTCGACCAATGAGCAGTTCTTC. Translating it yields CAIEPGSTNEQFF.

This rearrangement joins TRBV15 to TRBJ1-2, with D unclear. The germline V gene has CDR1 LNHNV and CDR2 YYDKDF (reference sequence). This CDR3 region has 15 residues. The V end was cut by 0 bases, the J end by 4 bases, with 12 bases between. The CDR3 is CATSREGRSSYGYTF. CDR3 in DNA: TGTGCCACCAGCAGAGAAGGGAGGAGCAGCTATGGCTACACCTTC.

The CDR3 protein is CASMGGGLSTDTQYF. In DNA form, the CDR3 reads TGTGCCAGTATGGGCGGGGGGCTTAGCACAGATACGCAGTATTTT. V is TRBV19 and J is TRBJ2-3; 8 bases line up with TRBD2. V lost 7 bases, J lost 0 bases, and 6 bases stayed unmatched. This CDR3 comprises 15 residues. CDR1 is LNHDA, CDR2 SQIVND, per germline (reference sequence).

This chain links TRBV11-2 with TRBJ1-1; TRBD1 might be the D (6 bases). V lost 0 bases, J lost 3 bases, and 17 bases lay in between. Germline-derived CDR1 and CDR2 are SGHAT and FQNNGV. The CDR3 is made up of 17 amino acids. This CDR3 reads CASSLDIQGMAYTEAFF. CDR3 nucleotide sequence: TGTGCCAGCAGCTTAGATATACAGGGAATGGCGTACACTGAAGCTTTCTTT.

The chain has TRBV29-1 and TRBJ2-5, with D possibly TRBD1 on 5 matching bases. The end of the DNA is better explained by TRBJ2-7, so the J call may be wrong. Germline CDR1 SQVTM, CDR2 ANQGSEA. This CDR3 region has 12 residues. The CDR3 DNA follows: TGCAGCGTCGTACAGGATTCCTACGAGCAGTACTTC. It specifies CSVVQDSYEQYF.

The chain uses TRBV14 and TRBJ1-1; D gene uncertain. V lost 4 bases and J 2 bases, leaving 2 bases between the germline ends. The CDR3 runs 11 residues. From germline, CDR1 is SGHDN and CDR2 FVKESK. CDR3 bases: TGTGCCAGCAGCCCAAACACTGAAGCTTTCTTT. Its translation: CASSPNTEAFF. Complete variable domain (other parts from reference TRBV14 and TRBJ1-1): EAGVTQFPSHSVIEKGQTVTLRCDPISGHDNLYWYRRVMGKEIKFLLHFVKESKQDESGMPNNRFLAERTGGTYSTLKVQPAELEDSGVYFCASSPNTEAFFGQGTRLTVV.

The chain has TRBV9 and TRBJ1-3; no clear D gene. The CDR3 is made up of 14 amino acids. From germline, CDR1 is SGDLS and CDR2 YYNGEE. V was cut by 5 bases and J by 0 bases, with 9 bases left in between. The CDR3, as DNA: TGTGCCAGCAGTGCCGGGAACTCTGGAAACACCATATATTTT. Residues: CASSAGNSGNTIYF. Using reference TRBV9 and TRBJ1-3 for the parts outside the CDR3, the full variable domain is DSGVTQTPKHLITATGQRVTLRCSPRSGDLSVYWYQQSLDQGLQFLIQYYNGEERAKGNILERFSAQQFPDLHSELNLSSLELGDSALYFCASSAGNSGNTIYFGEGSWLTVV.

This clone was found once. J is TRBJ2-1 and V is TRBV11-2, with TRBD2 identical over 11 bases. Trimming cost V 5 bases and J 7 bases; bases outside gene matches: 7. The CDR3 consists of 15 residues. The germline V gene has CDR1 SGHAT and CDR2 FQNNGV. DNA of the CDR3: TGTGCCAGCAGCGCAACTAGCGGGGGACGGAATGAGCAGTTCTTC. This encodes CASSATSGGRNEQFF.

This clone was counted between two and nine times. This rearrangement joins TRBV19 to TRBJ1-4; tentatively, D is TRBD1 (6 bases). V was clipped by 3 bases and J by 7 bases, with 12 bases between them. Germline V gene sequence: CDR1 LNHDA, CDR2 SQIVND (reference sequence). The CDR3 length is 14 residues. The CDR3 coding sequence is TGTGCCAGTAGTATTGAGGGGGACGGTGAAAAACTGTTTTTT. Amino acid sequence: CASSIEGDGEKLFF.

This chain uses TRBV5-1 with TRBJ1-1; D is unclear. Germline CDR1 and CDR2: SGHRS and YFSETQ. This CDR3 is 15 amino acids long. Trimming stripped 0 bases from V and 6 bases from J, with 15 bases between. CDR3 in DNA: TGCGCCAGCAGCTTGGAGGTCAGGTCTTCATCTGAAGCTTTCTTT. Protein sequence: CASSLEVRSSSEAFF. Complete variable domain (other parts from reference TRBV5-1 and TRBJ1-1): KAGVTQTPRYLIKTRGQQVTLSCSPISGHRSVSWYQQTPGQGLQFLFEYFSETQRNKGNFPGRFSGRQFSNSRSEMNVSTLELGDSALYLCASSLEVRSSSEAFFGQGTRLTVV.

The chain couples TRBV4-1 to TRBJ1-2; TRBD1 matches at 8 bases. The V and J ends lost 0 bases and 8 bases, in that order; junction bases with no gene match: 5. The germline V gene encodes CDR1 MGHRA and CDR2 YSYEKL. The length of the CDR3 is 14 residues. In DNA, the CDR3 is TGCGCCAGCAGCCAAGACGGACAGGGTAGAGGCTACACCTTC. It codes for CASSQDGQGRGYTF.

The chain joins TRBV5-1 to TRBJ2-1; 15 bases agree with TRBD2. Trimming cost V 6 bases and J 0 bases; bases outside gene matches: 13. This CDR3 comprises 20 residues. CDR1 and CDR2 from the germline V gene are SGHRS and YFSETQ. CDR3 in amino acids: CASTGTSGGPPMNSYNEQFF. As DNA, the CDR3 is TGCGCCAGCACAGGGACTAGCGGGGGGCCCCCTATGAACTCCTACAATGAGCAGTTCTTC. Variable domain in full (rest from reference TRBV5-1 and TRBJ2-1): KAGVTQTPRYLIKTRGQQVTLSCSPISGHRSVSWYQQTPGQGLQFLFEYFSETQRNKGNFPGRFSGRQFSNSRSEMNVSTLELGDSALYLCASTGTSGGPPMNSYNEQFFGPGTRLTVL.

The chain combines TRBV15 with TRBJ2-7; possibly TRBD2 for D (6 bases). V lost 8 bases and J 0 bases, leaving 11 bases between the germline ends. The CDR3 consists of 13 residues. Germline CDR1 LNHNV, CDR2 YYDKDF (reference sequence). The CDR3 nucleotides read TGTGCCACCTCGGCGGGATACTCCTACGAGCAGTACTTC. It is translated as CATSAGYSYEQYF.